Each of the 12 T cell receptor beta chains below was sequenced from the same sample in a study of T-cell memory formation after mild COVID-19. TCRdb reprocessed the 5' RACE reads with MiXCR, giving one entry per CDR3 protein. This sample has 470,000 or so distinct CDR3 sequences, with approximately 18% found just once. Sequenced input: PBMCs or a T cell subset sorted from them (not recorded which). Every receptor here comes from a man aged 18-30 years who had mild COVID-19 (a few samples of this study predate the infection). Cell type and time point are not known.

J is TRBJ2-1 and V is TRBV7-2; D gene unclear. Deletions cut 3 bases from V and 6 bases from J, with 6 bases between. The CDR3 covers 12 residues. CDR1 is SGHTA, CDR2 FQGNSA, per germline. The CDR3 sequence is CASSFARNEQFF. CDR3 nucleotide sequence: TGTGCCAGCAGCTTCGCTCGCAATGAGCAGTTCTTC.

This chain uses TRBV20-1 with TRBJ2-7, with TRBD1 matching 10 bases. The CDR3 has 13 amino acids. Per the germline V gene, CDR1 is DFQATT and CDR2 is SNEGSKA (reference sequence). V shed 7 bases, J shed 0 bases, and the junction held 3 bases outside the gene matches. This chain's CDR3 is CSGTGGISYEQYF. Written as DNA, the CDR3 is TGCAGTGGGACAGGGGGGATCTCCTACGAGCAGTACTTC.

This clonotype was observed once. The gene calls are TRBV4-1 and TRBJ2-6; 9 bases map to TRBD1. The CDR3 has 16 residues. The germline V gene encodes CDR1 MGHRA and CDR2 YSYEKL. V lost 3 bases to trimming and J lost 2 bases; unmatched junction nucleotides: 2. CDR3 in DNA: TGCGCCAGCAGCCAGGGACAGGGACCTGGGGCCAACGTCCTGACTTTC. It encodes CASSQGQGPGANVLTF.

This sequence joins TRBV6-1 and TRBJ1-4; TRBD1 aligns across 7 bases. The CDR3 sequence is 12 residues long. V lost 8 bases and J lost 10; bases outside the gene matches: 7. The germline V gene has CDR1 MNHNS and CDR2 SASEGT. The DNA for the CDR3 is TGTGCCAGCCGAGGGGGCGAGGGAAAACTGTTTTTT. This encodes CASRGGEGKLFF.

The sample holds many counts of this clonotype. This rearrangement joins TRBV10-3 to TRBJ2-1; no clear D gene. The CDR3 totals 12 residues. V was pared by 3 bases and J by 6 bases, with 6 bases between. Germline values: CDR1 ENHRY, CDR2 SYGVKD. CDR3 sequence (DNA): TGTGCCATCAGTGAACCGCCCAATGAGCAGTTCTTC. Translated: CAISEPPNEQFF.

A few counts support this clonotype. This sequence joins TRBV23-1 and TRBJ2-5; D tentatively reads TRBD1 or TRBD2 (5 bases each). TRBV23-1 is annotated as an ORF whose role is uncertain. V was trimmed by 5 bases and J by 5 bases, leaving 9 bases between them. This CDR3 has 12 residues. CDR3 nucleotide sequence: TGCGCCAGCAGTGAAAGGGACGAGACCCAGTACTTC. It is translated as CASSERDETQYF.

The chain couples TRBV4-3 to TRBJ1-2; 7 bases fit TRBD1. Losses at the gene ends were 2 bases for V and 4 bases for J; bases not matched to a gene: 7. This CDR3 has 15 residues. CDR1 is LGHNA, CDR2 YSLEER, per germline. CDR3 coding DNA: TGCGCCAGCAGCCAACGGTTAGGACAGGCCTATGGCTACACCTTC. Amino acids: CASSQRLGQAYGYTF.

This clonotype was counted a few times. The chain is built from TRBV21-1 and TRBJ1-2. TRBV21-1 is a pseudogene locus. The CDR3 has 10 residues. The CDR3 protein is CASTIRGYTF. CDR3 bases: TGTGCCAGCACCATCAGGGGGTACACCTTC.

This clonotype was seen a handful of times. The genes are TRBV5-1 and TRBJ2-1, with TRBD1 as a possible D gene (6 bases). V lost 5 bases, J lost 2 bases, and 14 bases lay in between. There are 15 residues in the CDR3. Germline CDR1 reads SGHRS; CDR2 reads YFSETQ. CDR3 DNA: TGCGCCAGCAGACTGAGGGGGACAACCTACAATGAGCAGTTCTTC. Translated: CASRLRGTTYNEQFF.

The DNA for the CDR3 is TGTGCCAGCAGCTTTGCAGAACAGACTGAAGCTTTCTTT. Translating gives CASSFAEQTEAFF. The chain couples TRBV7-6 to TRBJ1-1; D ambiguous. V was pared by 3 bases and J by 5 bases, with 10 bases between. The CDR3 covers 13 residues. Germline V gene data show CDR1 as SGHVS and CDR2 as FNYEAQ. The full variable domain, completed using reference TRBV7-6 and TRBJ1-1, is GAGVSQSPRYKVTKRGQDVALRCDPISGHVSLYWYRQALGQGPEFLTYFNYEAQQDKSGLPNDRFSAERPEGSISTLTIQRTEQRDSAMYRCASSFAEQTEAFFGQGTRLTVV.

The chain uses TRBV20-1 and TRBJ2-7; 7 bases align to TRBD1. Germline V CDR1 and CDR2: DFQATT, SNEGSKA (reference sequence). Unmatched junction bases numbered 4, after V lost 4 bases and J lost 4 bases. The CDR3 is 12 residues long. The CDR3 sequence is CSAKGATYEQYF. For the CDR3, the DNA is TGCAGTGCTAAGGGGGCTACGTACGAGCAGTACTTC.

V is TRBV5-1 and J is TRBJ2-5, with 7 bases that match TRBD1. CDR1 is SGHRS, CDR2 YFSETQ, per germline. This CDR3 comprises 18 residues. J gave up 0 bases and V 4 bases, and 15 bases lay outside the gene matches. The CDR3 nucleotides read TGCGCCAGCAGCGTTGGGCGTTCCGGGACAGTTTACCAAGAGACCCAGTACTTC. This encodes CASSVGRSGTVYQETQYF.